This TCR beta chain was profiled in a study of T-cell memory formation after mild COVID-19. CDR1 and CDR2 (germline): SGDLS, YYNGEE. The CDR3 runs 16 residues. V dropped 3 bases and J dropped 10 bases, with 25 bases sitting between them. Whole-study results and caveats: Mainly CM and EM harbored the contracting CD4+ clones; mainly EMRA harbored the CD8+ ones. In pre-infection memory, a portion of responding clones appeared, which suggested that cross-reactive memory joined. Clones contracting over day 15 to 85 were CD4/CD8 balanced, with later expanders leaning CD4+.

Note on this clonotype: The antigen is undetermined.

Constant-segment primers were used for 5'RACE, and the resulting TCR alpha and TCR beta cDNA libraries carried sample barcodes and UMIs. TCRdb fed the 5' RACE reads into MiXCR, producing one record per CDR3 protein. The table has 350,000 to 400,000 distinct CDR3 sequences, more than 20% seen once. The rearrangement uses TRBV9 and TRBJ1-2; D may be TRBD1 (6 bases). Source material: PBMCs or a T cell subset sorted from them (not recorded which). The sequence came from an adult woman who had mild COVID-19 (a few samples of this study predate the infection). Cell type and time point are not known. CDR3: CASSDRKGVALFDYTF. The CDR3, as DNA: TGTGCCAGCAGCGACCGGAAGGGGGTGGCCCTTTTTGACTACACCTTC.